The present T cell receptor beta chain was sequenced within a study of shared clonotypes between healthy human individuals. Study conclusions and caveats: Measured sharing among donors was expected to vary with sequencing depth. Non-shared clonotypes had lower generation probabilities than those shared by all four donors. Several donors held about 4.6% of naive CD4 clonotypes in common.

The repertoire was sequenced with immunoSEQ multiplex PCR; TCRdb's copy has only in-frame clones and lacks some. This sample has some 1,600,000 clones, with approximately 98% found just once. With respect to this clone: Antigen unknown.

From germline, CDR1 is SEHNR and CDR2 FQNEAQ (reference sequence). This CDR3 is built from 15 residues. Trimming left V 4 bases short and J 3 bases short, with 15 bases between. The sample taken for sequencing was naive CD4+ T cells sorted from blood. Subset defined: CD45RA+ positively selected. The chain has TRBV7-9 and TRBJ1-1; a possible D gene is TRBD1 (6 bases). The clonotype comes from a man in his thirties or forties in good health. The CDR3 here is CASSSQGWGYTEAFF. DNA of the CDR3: TGTGCCAGCAGCTCCCAGGGGTGGGGGTACACTGAAGCTTTCTTT.